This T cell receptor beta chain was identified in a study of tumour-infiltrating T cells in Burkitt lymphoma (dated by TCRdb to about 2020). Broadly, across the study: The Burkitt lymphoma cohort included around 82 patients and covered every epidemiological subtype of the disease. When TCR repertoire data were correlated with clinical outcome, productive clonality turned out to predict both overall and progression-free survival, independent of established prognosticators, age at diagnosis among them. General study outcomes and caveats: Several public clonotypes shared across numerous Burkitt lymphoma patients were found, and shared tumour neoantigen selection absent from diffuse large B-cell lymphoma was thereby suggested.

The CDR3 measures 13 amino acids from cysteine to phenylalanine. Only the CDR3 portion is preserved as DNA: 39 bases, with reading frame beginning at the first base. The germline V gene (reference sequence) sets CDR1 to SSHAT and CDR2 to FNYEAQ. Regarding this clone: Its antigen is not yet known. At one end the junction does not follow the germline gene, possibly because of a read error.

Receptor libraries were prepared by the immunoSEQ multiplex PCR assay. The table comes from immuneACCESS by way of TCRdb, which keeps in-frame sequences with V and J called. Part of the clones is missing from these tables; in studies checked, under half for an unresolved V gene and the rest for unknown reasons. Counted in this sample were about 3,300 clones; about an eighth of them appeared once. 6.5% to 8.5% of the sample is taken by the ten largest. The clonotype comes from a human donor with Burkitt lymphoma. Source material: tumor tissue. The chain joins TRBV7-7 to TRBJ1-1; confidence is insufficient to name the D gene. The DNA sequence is TGTGCTAGCAGCTTAGGGTTAAACAGTGAAGCTTTCTTT. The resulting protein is CASSLGLNSEAFF.